Listed here are 18 T cell receptor beta chains from one sample, sequenced in a study of shared clonotypes between healthy human individuals. Profiled with immunoSEQ multiplex PCR; TCRdb holds only in-frame clones, not every one. The table lists roughly 1,000,000 clones, about 80% of them singletons. Specimen: memory CD4+ T cells from PBMCs. The subset denotes: CD45RA-negative fraction. The source of these receptors is a young man in good health. Some clones in this sample may be carry-over from other donors' samples.

J is TRBJ1-2 and V is TRBV4-2, with D possibly TRBD1 on 6 matching bases. V was cut by 0 bases and J by 0 bases, with 8 bases left in between. Germline CDR1 LGHNA, CDR2 YNFKEQ. There are 15 residues in the CDR3. The DNA of the CDR3 is TGTGCCAGCAGCCAAGATGCAGGGGCTAACTATGGCTACACCTTC. It is translated as CASSQDAGANYGYTF.

The genes are TRBV13 and TRBJ2-7; D gene unclear. V gave up 4 bases and J gave up 7 bases, with 23 bases separating them. This CDR3 is 16 amino acids long. CDR1 is PRHDT, CDR2 FYEKMQ, per germline (reference sequence). The CDR3 DNA sequence: TGTGCCAGCAGCTCTTCCCGACGCCGTTCCCTAGGTGAGCAGTACTTC. It codes for CASSSSRRRSLGEQYF.

The chain links TRBV6-5 to TRBJ1-2, with D maybe TRBD1 (5 bases). CDR1 and CDR2 (germline): MNHEY, SVGAGI. The CDR3 is 15 amino acids. V was shortened by 4 bases and J by 0 bases, with 12 bases between the two germline ends. The CDR3 spells CASSWGPSPNYGYTF. CDR3 DNA sequence: TGTGCCAGCAGTTGGGGCCCCAGTCCTAACTATGGCTACACCTTC.

The chain joins TRBV5-1 to TRBJ2-3, with D perhaps TRBD2 (6 bases). Germline lookup yields CDR1 SGHRS and CDR2 YFSETQ. V gave up 0 bases and J gave up 3 bases, with 8 bases separating them. The CDR3 runs 14 residues. CDR3: CASSLGTNTDTQYF. The CDR3 nucleotides read TGCGCCAGCAGCTTGGGGACTAATACAGATACGCAGTATTTT.

This sequence joins TRBV18 and TRBJ2-5; 9 nucleotides align to TRBD1. Germline CDR1 reads KGHSH; CDR2 reads LQKENI. Losses at the gene ends were 5 bases for V and 1 base for J; bases not matched to a gene: 11. This CDR3 comprises 17 residues. The CDR3, as DNA: TGTGCCAGCTCAACCGGGACAGGGTGGGTAGCCCAAGAGACCCAGTACTTC. It translates to CASSTGTGWVAQETQYF.

This clone was counted a single time. The CDR3 spells CASSVTTTSGSSTDTQYF. CDR3 sequence (DNA): TGTGCCAGCAGCGTAACCACCACAAGCGGGTCTAGCACAGATACGCAGTATTTT. The chain is built from TRBV5-8 and TRBJ2-3, with D possibly matching TRBD2 (6 bases). The V end lost 4 bases, the J end lost 0 bases, and 21 bases lay between the germline ends. The CDR3 is made up of 18 amino acids. Germline V lookup: CDR1 SGHTS, CDR2 YDEGEE.

Remarks on this clone: The sample contains more than one DNA sequence encoding this CDR3. In nucleotides, the CDR3 is TGTGCCAGCAGCTCGAACAGAGATACGCAGTATTTT. Translating gives CASSSNRDTQYF. The V gene is TRBV7-2, the J gene TRBJ2-3, with D hard to call. The germline CDR1 and CDR2 sequences are SGHTA and FQGNSA. This CDR3 is 12 amino acids long. V lost 4 bases to trimming and J lost 5 bases, with 7 bases between them.

The rearrangement links TRBV7-3 to TRBJ2-2; 7 bases align to TRBD1. Germline V gives CDR1 SGHTA, CDR2 FQGTGA. Trimming cost V 5 bases and J 5 bases; bases outside gene matches: 14. CDR3 length equals 17 residues. The CDR3 loop reads CASSRSTRGQQTGELFF. CDR3 DNA: TGTGCCAGCAGCCGCTCAACTAGGGGACAGCAGACCGGGGAGCTGTTTTTT.

This chain joins TRBV28 and TRBJ1-2; 9 bases map to TRBD1. With V trimmed by 3 bases and J by 5 bases, 4 bases remained unmatched. CDR3 length equals 14 residues. Looked up from germline, CDR1 is MDHEN and CDR2 is SYDVKM. The chain's CDR3 is CASSFGTGIYGYTF. For the CDR3, the DNA is TGTGCCAGCAGTTTCGGGACAGGGATATATGGCTACACCTTC.

The chain couples TRBV28 to TRBJ1-1; TRBD1 is a possible D gene (5 bases). Germline V CDR1 and CDR2: MDHEN, SYDVKM. V was clipped by 6 bases and J by 3 bases, with 8 bases between them. The CDR3 contains 12 residues. The CDR3 sequence is CASSRVYTEAFF. The CDR3 DNA sequence: TGTGCCAGCAGCAGGGTTTACACTGAAGCTTTCTTT.

The chain joins TRBV9 to TRBJ1-1; D is uncertain. V was cut by 4 bases and J by 0 bases, with 10 bases left in between. Germline CDR1 SGDLS, CDR2 YYNGEE. CDR3 length: 14 amino acids. Here the CDR3 DNA reads TGTGCCAGCAGCAAATCCTCGATGAACACTGAAGCTTTCTTT. Its protein is CASSKSSMNTEAFF.

The chain uses TRBV4-3 and TRBJ2-2; 11 positions match TRBD2. Germline V lookup: CDR1 LGHNA, CDR2 YSLEER. The CDR3 is 17 residues long. The V gene end was trimmed by 0 bases and the J gene end by 6 bases; junction bases not matched to a gene: 6. CDR3 in DNA: TGCGCCAGCAGCCAAGATATAGCGGGAGGGTTCGCCGGGGAGCTGTTTTTT. Translated, it gives CASSQDIAGGFAGELFF.

With respect to this clone: Other nucleotide sequences from this sample produce the same CDR3. V gene TRBV2 combines with J gene TRBJ2-6; possible D gene TRBD1, 6 bases. CDR3 length: 14 residues. Germline V CDR1 and CDR2: SNHLY, FYNNEI. V lost 6 bases, J lost 0 bases, and 6 bases lay in between. Written as DNA, the CDR3 is TGTGCCAGCAGACAGGGCTCTGGGGCCAACGTCCTGACTTTC. As protein: CASRQGSGANVLTF.

This clone came up once. The gene calls are TRBV18 and TRBJ2-2; maybe TRBD1 (6 bases). This CDR3 spans 13 amino acids. Germline V CDR1 and CDR2: KGHSH, LQKENI. The ends were cut back, 5 bases at V and 5 bases at J, with 9 bases in the middle. The CDR3 nucleotides are TGTGCCAGCTCATCTGACAGGACCGGGGAGCTGTTTTTT. Its protein is CASSSDRTGELFF.

Turning to this clone: Other DNA sequences in the same sample also yield this CDR3. The chain links TRBV5-1 to TRBJ2-3; TRBD2 matches 10 bases. The CDR3 is 15 residues long. Germline lookup yields CDR1 SGHRS and CDR2 YFSETQ. V lost 4 bases and J lost 2; bases outside the gene matches: 4. CDR3 region: CASSLGLAVTDTQYF. The CDR3 DNA reads TGCGCCAGCAGCCTAGGACTAGCGGTCACAGATACGCAGTATTTT.

The V and J genes are TRBV28 and TRBJ2-5; possibly TRBD1 for D (5 bases). The ends were cut back, 3 bases at V and 3 bases at J, with 8 bases in the middle. From germline, CDR1 is MDHEN and CDR2 SYDVKM. This CDR3 comprises 13 residues. The CDR3: CASSFSGKETQYF. CDR3 sequence (DNA): TGTGCCAGCAGTTTTTCAGGGAAAGAGACCCAGTACTTC. Complete variable domain (other parts from reference TRBV28 and TRBJ2-5): DVKVTQSSRYLVKRTGEKVFLECVQDMDHENMFWYRQDPGLGLRLIYFSYDVKMKEKGDIPEGYSVSREKKERFSLILESASTNQTSMYLCASSFSGKETQYFGPGTRLLVL.

The chain carries TRBV4-1 and TRBJ2-5, with 13 bases fitting TRBD2. V lost 4 bases and J lost 0; bases outside the gene matches: 2. The germline V gene has CDR1 MGHRA and CDR2 YSYEKL. This CDR3 has 16 amino acids. CDR3 sequence reads: CASSPGTSGNQETQYF. CDR3 in DNA: TGCGCCAGCAGCCCCGGGACTAGCGGGAACCAAGAGACCCAGTACTTC.

The chain employs TRBV18 and TRBJ2-2, with 10 positions matching TRBD2. This CDR3 has 15 residues. Germline values: CDR1 KGHSH, CDR2 LQKENI. Unmatched junction bases numbered 4, after V lost 3 bases and J lost 6 bases. The CDR3 bases are TGTGCCAGCTCACCCCTAGCGGGAGAGTCCGGGGAGCTGTTTTTT. Its translation is CASSPLAGESGELFF.